The 32 T cell receptor beta chains given below trace back to one sample, sequenced in a study of T-cell memory formation after mild COVID-19. Via MiXCR, TCRdb re-called the 5' RACE reads, giving one row per CDR3 protein. The sample lists a few hundred thousand distinct CDR3 sequences, over 15% occurring once. The sample comprised PBMCs or a T cell subset sorted from them (not recorded which). These receptors were taken from a man aged 18 to 29 who had mild COVID-19 (a few samples of this study predate the infection). Cell type and time point are not known.

The rearrangement uses TRBV6-5 and TRBJ1-2; D gene ambiguous. The germline V and J ends were trimmed by 11 bases and 14 bases, with 12 bases remaining between them. Germline V gene lookup returns CDR1 MNHEY and CDR2 SVGAGI. The CDR3 sequence is 8 residues long. CDR3 bases: TGTGCCCGCCTTTCTCGGACCTTC. It encodes CARLSRTF.

Only a few counts were recorded for this clonotype. This chain uses TRBV20-1 with TRBJ2-7; TRBD1 agrees at 10 bases. This CDR3 region has 12 residues. V was clipped by 6 bases and J by 5 bases; unmatched bases: 4. The V gene's germline CDR1 is DFQATT and CDR2 SNEGSKA (reference sequence). The CDR3 here is CSARQGANEQYF. As DNA, the CDR3 is TGCAGTGCCCGACAGGGGGCAAACGAGCAGTACTTC.

The chain links TRBV7-2 to TRBJ1-3, with 7 positions matching TRBD1. Germline lookup yields CDR1 SGHTA and CDR2 FQGNSA. Trimming at V came to 5 bases and at J to 4 bases, leaving 8 bases not matched to a gene. The CDR3 spans 15 residues. CDR3 sequence reads: CASSIAGTAGNTIYF. CDR3 sequence (DNA): TGTGCCAGCAGCATTGCCGGGACAGCGGGAAACACCATATATTTT.

The chain employs TRBV2 and TRBJ2-7; 9 bases line up with TRBD1. This CDR3 has 14 residues. Germline V gene lookup returns CDR1 SNHLY and CDR2 FYNNEI. Trimming at V came to 4 bases and at J to 6 bases, leaving 7 bases not matched to a gene. Written as DNA, the CDR3 is TGTGCCAGCAGTGCCGGGACAGGGATTGGCGAGCAGTACTTC. This encodes CASSAGTGIGEQYF.

The chain uses TRBV29-1 and TRBJ2-2, with 7 bases that match TRBD1. Trimming removed 5 bases from V and 8 bases from J; junction bases left unmatched: 5. The germline CDR1 and CDR2 sequences are SQVTM and ANQGSEA. The CDR3 sequence is 12 residues long. The CDR3 DNA reads TGCAGCGTTCGACAGGGTACAGGGGAGCTGTTTTTT. Protein sequence: CSVRQGTGELFF.

As DNA, the CDR3 is TGTGCCAGCATGCAGGGGACCTACAATGAGCAGTTCTTC. It encodes CASMQGTYNEQFF. The gene calls are TRBV2 and TRBJ2-1, with D possibly being TRBD1 (6 bases). The CDR3 loop spans 13 amino acids. Germline CDR1 and CDR2: SNHLY and FYNNEI. Between the trimmed V and J ends, which lost 7 bases and 2 bases, there was a span of 9 bases.

V and J are TRBV9 and TRBJ1-2, with no clear D. The V and J ends lost 7 bases and 3 bases respectively, with 22 bases between them. The CDR3 runs to 16 residues. The germline V gene encodes CDR1 SGDLS and CDR2 YYNGEE. CDR3 amino acids: CASSLGGWRFDYGYTF. The CDR3 bases are TGTGCCAGCTCCCTGGGAGGGTGGAGATTCGACTATGGCTACACCTTC.

The gene calls are TRBV2 and TRBJ2-7, with TRBD1 identical over 10 bases. CDR1 is SNHLY, CDR2 FYNNEI, per germline. The CDR3 has 17 amino acids. V was clipped by 4 bases and J by 1 base; unmatched bases: 10. This chain's CDR3 is CASSAIEGQGSSYEQYF. The CDR3 DNA reads TGTGCCAGCAGTGCCATCGAGGGACAGGGGTCTTCCTACGAGCAGTACTTC.

This clonotype came up many times. The chain recombines TRBV7-6 with TRBJ2-1, with TRBD1 matching over 9 bases. CDR1 and CDR2 (germline): SGHVS, FNYEAQ. The J segment lost 6 bases and the V segment lost 3 bases, leaving 9 bases of the junction unmatched. This CDR3 contains 16 residues. DNA for the CDR3: TGTGCCAGCAGCTTGGCCGGGACAGGGACCCCCAATGAGCAGTTCTTC. Translating gives CASSLAGTGTPNEQFF. Variable domain in full (rest from reference TRBV7-6 and TRBJ2-1): GAGVSQSPRYKVTKRGQDVALRCDPISGHVSLYWYRQALGQGPEFLTYFNYEAQQDKSGLPNDRFSAERPEGSISTLTIQRTEQRDSAMYRCASSLAGTGTPNEQFFGPGTRLTVL.

This clonotype has just a few counts. The chain recombines TRBV7-9 with TRBJ1-5; D is unresolved. CDR3 length equals 12 residues. V was cut by 5 bases and J by 1 base, with 3 bases left in between. Germline loops: CDR1 SEHNR, CDR2 FQNEAQ (reference sequence). CDR3 region: CASSRSNQPQHF. For the CDR3, the DNA is TGTGCCAGCAGCCGAAGCAATCAGCCCCAGCATTTT.

V and J are TRBV5-1 and TRBJ1-2, with D unclear. V lost 3 bases and J lost 8, with 20 bases in between. The CDR3 covers 15 residues. Germline V lookup: CDR1 SGHRS, CDR2 YFSETQ. CDR3 sequence: CASSSSGIPDGGYTF. DNA for the CDR3: TGCGCCAGCAGCTCGTCCGGGATCCCCGATGGGGGCTACACCTTC. The complete variable domain, with remaining parts taken from reference TRBV5-1 and TRBJ1-2, reads KAGVTQTPRYLIKTRGQQVTLSCSPISGHRSVSWYQQTPGQGLQFLFEYFSETQRNKGNFPGRFSGRQFSNSRSEMNVSTLELGDSALYLCASSSSGIPDGGYTFGSGTRLTVV.

This clonotype was detected only a few times. The J gene is TRBJ2-3, the V gene TRBV7-9; possible D gene TRBD2, 7 bases. V dropped 5 bases and J dropped 3 bases, with 12 bases sitting between them. Germline V gene lookup returns CDR1 SEHNR and CDR2 FQNEAQ (reference sequence). The CDR3 length is 14 residues. CDR3 loop: CASSEGGRTDTQYF. For the CDR3, the DNA is TGTGCCAGCAGCGAGGGGGGGAGGACAGATACGCAGTATTTT.

This clonotype was seen only a few times. The rearrangement uses TRBV9 and TRBJ1-5; TRBD1 matches 9 bases. CDR1 is SGDLS and CDR2 is YYNGEE in the germline V gene. The CDR3 sequence is 15 residues long. The junction had 4 bases not matched to a gene; V was cut back by 3 bases and J by 3 bases. The chain's CDR3 is CASSGGQGHNQPQHF. The CDR3 nucleotides read TGTGCCAGCAGCGGGGGACAGGGTCACAATCAGCCCCAGCATTTT.

A few counts support this clonotype. The V gene is TRBV11-2, the J gene TRBJ1-2, with D hard to call. Trimming removed 5 bases from V and 7 bases from J, with 17 bases in between. The CDR3 runs 14 residues. CDR1 is SGHAT and CDR2 is FQNNGV in the germline V gene. Written as DNA, the CDR3 is TGTGCCAGCAGCCCCCGGACCCCCGCGGGTGGCTACACCTTC. Translation: CASSPRTPAGGYTF.

This clonotype was seen many times. The chain joins TRBV12-3 or TRBV12-4 to TRBJ2-2; no reliable D call. V dropped 5 bases and J dropped 3 bases, with 13 bases sitting between them. This CDR3 is 15 amino acids long. The CDR3 DNA reads as TGTGCCAGCAGTCTCCGGGTCTCTTACACCGGGGAGCTGTTTTTT. Amino acid sequence: CASSLRVSYTGELFF.

The table lists this clonotype with a few counts. The V call is TRBV7-8, the J call TRBJ1-2, with D perhaps TRBD1 (5 bases). The CDR3 totals 15 residues. Deletions cut 0 bases from V and 3 bases from J, with 11 bases between. Germline V lookup: CDR1 SGHVS, CDR2 FQNEAQ. CDR3 sequence: CASSLARKGHYGYTF. The DNA for the CDR3 is TGTGCCAGCAGCTTAGCACGAAAGGGGCACTATGGCTACACCTTC.

This clonotype appeared a few times. The chain employs TRBV4-1 and TRBJ1-1; no firm D call. V dropped 4 bases and J dropped 8 bases, with 14 bases sitting between them. This CDR3 spans 13 amino acids. CDR1 MGHRA and CDR2 YSYEKL come from the germline V gene. The CDR3 is CASSPTNRAEAFF. The CDR3 DNA sequence: TGCGCCAGCAGCCCTACAAACCGGGCCGAAGCTTTCTTT.

This clonotype has just a few counts. The CDR3 DNA sequence: TGCAGTGCTAGACGGCAGTTCAATTCACCCCTCCACTTT. Encoded protein: CSARRQFNSPLHF. V gene TRBV20-1 combines with J gene TRBJ1-6; no clear D. The CDR3 totals 13 residues. From germline, CDR1 is DFQATT and CDR2 SNEGSKA (reference sequence). Trimming cost V 2 bases and J 7 bases, with 9 bases left between them.

In its sample, this clonotype was seen many times. The chain recombines TRBV7-2 with TRBJ1-1; no clear D gene. The germline V and J ends were trimmed by 5 bases and 5 bases, with 12 bases remaining between them. The CDR3 has 13 amino acids. Germline V gene data show CDR1 as SGHTA and CDR2 as FQGNSA. CDR3 nucleotides: TGTGCCAGCAGCCCGTTTCCGGGAACTGAAGCTTTCTTT. This encodes CASSPFPGTEAFF. Full variable domain (rest looked up from reference TRBV7-2 and TRBJ1-1): GAGVSQSPSNKVTEKGKDVELRCDPISGHTALYWYRQSLGQGLEFLIYFQGNSAPDKSGLPSDRFSAERTGGSVSTLTIQRTQQEDSAVYLCASSPFPGTEAFFGQGTRLTVV.

This clonotype was recorded many times. The CDR3 DNA is TGTGCCAGCAGCAGAAGACAGGGGGCGGTTAATGAGCAGTTCTTC. Protein product: CASSRRQGAVNEQFF. The V and J genes are TRBV28 and TRBJ2-1; 10 nucleotides align to TRBD1. Germline V gene data show CDR1 as MDHEN and CDR2 as SYDVKM. This CDR3 contains 15 residues. Unmatched junction bases numbered 9, after V lost 6 bases and J lost 7 bases.

This sequence joins TRBV7-2 and TRBJ2-1, with D perhaps TRBD1 (5 bases). V lost 4 bases and J 0 bases, leaving 16 bases between the germline ends. This CDR3 spans 17 amino acids. Germline assignment: CDR1 SGHTA and CDR2 FQGNSA. The CDR3 loop reads CASSSTETALSYNEQFF. CDR3 nucleotides: TGTGCCAGCAGCTCGACAGAGACCGCTCTCTCCTACAATGAGCAGTTCTTC. The variable domain in full, with the rest retrieved from reference TRBV7-2 and TRBJ2-1, is GAGVSQSPSNKVTEKGKDVELRCDPISGHTALYWYRQSLGQGLEFLIYFQGNSAPDKSGLPSDRFSAERTGGSVSTLTIQRTQQEDSAVYLCASSSTETALSYNEQFFGPGTRLTVL.

This clonotype was recorded a few times. The V gene is TRBV20-1, the J gene TRBJ2-1; 7 bases agree with TRBD1. The CDR3 consists of 17 residues. Per germline, CDR1 DFQATT and CDR2 SNEGSKA (reference sequence). V dropped 0 bases and J dropped 0; count of bases not matched to a gene: 8. CDR3 protein: CSARDVTGEHSYNEQFF. CDR3 nucleotides: TGCAGTGCTAGAGACGTAACAGGGGAGCACTCCTACAATGAGCAGTTCTTC.

The rearrangement links TRBV6-5 to TRBJ2-3, with 12 bases matching TRBD1. J lost 1 base, V lost 7 bases, and 9 bases had no gene match. There are 17 residues in the CDR3. The V gene's germline CDR1 is MNHEY and CDR2 SVGAGI. The chain's CDR3 is CASNRGQGAGGTDTQYF. CDR3 in DNA: TGTGCCAGCAACCGGGGACAGGGGGCGGGTGGCACAGATACGCAGTATTTT.

The CDR3 DNA follows: TGTGCCAGTAGTCCGAAACCCCCCGGGGGGGAATTGAACACTGAAGCTTTCTTT. This codes for CASSPKPPGGELNTEAFF. This rearrangement joins TRBV19 to TRBJ1-1; D might be TRBD1 (5 bases). Trimming left V 5 bases short and J 0 bases short, with 22 bases between. CDR1 and CDR2 from the germline V gene are LNHDA and SQIVND (reference sequence). The CDR3 covers 18 residues.

This clonotype was counted only a few times. This chain connects TRBV9 to TRBJ1-1, with D tentatively TRBD1 (5 bases). V was shortened by 5 bases and J by 1 base, with 15 bases between the two germline ends. The length of the CDR3 is 15 residues. Germline V gene data show CDR1 as SGDLS and CDR2 as YYNGEE. The CDR3 coding sequence is TGTGCCAGCAGGTCTTTGGGAACAGGGAACACTGAAGCTTTCTTT. Translated: CASRSLGTGNTEAFF.

The rearrangement joins TRBV28 to TRBJ2-3; no definite D call. The germline V gene encodes CDR1 MDHEN and CDR2 SYDVKM. The CDR3 extends over 16 amino acids. V was cut by 3 bases and J by 2 bases, with 15 bases left in between. CDR3 amino acids: CASSFGPGRPTDTQYF. The CDR3, as DNA: TGTGCCAGCAGTTTCGGTCCGGGCAGGCCCACAGATACGCAGTATTTT.

V usage is TRBV20-1 and J usage is TRBJ1-4; D not resolved. V shed 3 bases and J shed 8 bases, with 13 bases lying between them. CDR3 length equals 13 residues. Germline CDR1 is DFQATT and CDR2 is SNEGSKA (reference sequence). CDR3 protein: CSASGQATEKLFF. The CDR3, as DNA: TGCAGTGCTAGCGGGCAGGCGACCGAAAAACTGTTTTTT.

The chain combines TRBV30 with TRBJ1-2; maybe TRBD1 (5 bases). V lost 0 bases and J lost 0, with 11 bases in between. This CDR3 is built from 15 residues. Germline assignment: CDR1 GTSNPN and CDR2 SVGIG (reference sequence). The CDR3 region is CAWSVPGRPNYGYTF. DNA of the CDR3: TGTGCCTGGAGTGTGCCAGGGCGGCCTAACTATGGCTACACCTTC.

This clonotype was observed a handful of times. The CDR3 is CASSLQGPPGGTQYF. The DNA for the CDR3 is TGTGCCAGCAGCTTACAGGGCCCACCTGGTGGGACCCAGTACTTC. The chain joins TRBV7-2 to TRBJ2-5, with D perhaps TRBD1 (5 bases). The CDR3 is 15 residues long. Trimming took off 2 bases at V and 7 bases at J, with 17 bases between the two ends. CDR1 is SGHTA, CDR2 FQGNSA, per germline.

The chain recombines TRBV5-1 with TRBJ2-5, with TRBD2 as a possible D gene (6 bases). This CDR3 is 15 amino acids long. The germline V gene encodes CDR1 SGHRS and CDR2 YFSETQ. V was trimmed by 1 base and J by 2 bases, leaving 12 bases between them. The CDR3: CASSLTPSEQETQYF. Written as DNA, the CDR3 is TGCGCCAGCAGCTTGACACCTAGCGAACAAGAGACCCAGTACTTC.

V is TRBV5-1 and J is TRBJ1-2; no clear D gene. CDR1 SGHRS and CDR2 YFSETQ come from the germline V gene. CDR3 length: 13 amino acids. With 4 bases removed from V and 8 bases from J, the gap between germline ends came to 15 bases. In DNA form, the CDR3 reads TGCGCCAGCAGCCAGGCCCCGGAGTGGGGCTACACCTTC. Translation gives CASSQAPEWGYTF.

The table lists this clonotype with a few counts. The V gene is TRBV6-4, the J gene TRBJ2-3, with TRBD2 identical over 7 bases. This CDR3 comprises 13 residues. In germline, CDR1 is MRHNA, CDR2 SNTAGT. V shed 3 bases, J shed 8 bases, and the junction held 5 bases outside the gene matches. DNA for the CDR3: TGTGCCAGCAGTGAGCAGGAGCGGGGTACGCAGTATTTT. Amino acid sequence: CASSEQERGTQYF.